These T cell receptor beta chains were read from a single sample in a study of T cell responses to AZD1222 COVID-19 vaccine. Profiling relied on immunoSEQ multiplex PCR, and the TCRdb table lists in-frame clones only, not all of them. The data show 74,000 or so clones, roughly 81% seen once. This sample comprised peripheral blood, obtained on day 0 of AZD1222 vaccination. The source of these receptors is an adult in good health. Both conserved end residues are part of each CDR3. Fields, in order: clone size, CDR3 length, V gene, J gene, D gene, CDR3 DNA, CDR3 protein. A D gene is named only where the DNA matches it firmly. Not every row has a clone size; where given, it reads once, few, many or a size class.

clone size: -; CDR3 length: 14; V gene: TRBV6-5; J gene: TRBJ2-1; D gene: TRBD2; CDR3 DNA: TGTGCCAGCCACGGGGGGAGCTCCTACAATGAGCAGTTCTTC; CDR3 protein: CASHGGSSYNEQFF
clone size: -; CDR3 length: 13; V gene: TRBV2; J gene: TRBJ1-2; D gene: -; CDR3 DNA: TGTGCCAGCAGAGACACGGGGAGCTATGGCTACACCTTC; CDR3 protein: CASRDTGSYGYTF
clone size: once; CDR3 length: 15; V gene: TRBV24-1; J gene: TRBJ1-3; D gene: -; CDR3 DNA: TGTGCCACCAGAAAGGACACCTCGGGAGGAAACACCATATATTTT; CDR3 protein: CATRKDTSGGNTIYF
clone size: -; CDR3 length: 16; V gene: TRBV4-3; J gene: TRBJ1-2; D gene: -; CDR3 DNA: TGCGCCAGCAGCCAAGGAGAACCGCGGGCGATGTATGGCTACACCTTC; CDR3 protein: CASSQGEPRAMYGYTF
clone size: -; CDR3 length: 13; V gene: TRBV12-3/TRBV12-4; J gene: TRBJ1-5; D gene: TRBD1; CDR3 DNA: TGTGCCAGCAGCGACAGGGTTAGTCTGCCCCAGCATTTT; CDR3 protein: CASSDRVSLPQHF
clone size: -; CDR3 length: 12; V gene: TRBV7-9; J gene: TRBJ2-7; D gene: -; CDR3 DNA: TGTGCCAGCAGTTCCGGACACTACGAGCAGTACTTC; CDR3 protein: CASSSGHYEQYF
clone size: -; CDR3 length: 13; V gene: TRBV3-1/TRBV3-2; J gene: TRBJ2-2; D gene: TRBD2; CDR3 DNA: TGTGCCAGCTCCGGGAGGGGCACCGGGGAGCTGTTTTTT; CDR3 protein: CASSGRGTGELFF
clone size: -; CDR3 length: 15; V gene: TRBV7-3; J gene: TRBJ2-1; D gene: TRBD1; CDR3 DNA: TGTGCCAGCAGCTTAAGACCACAGGGGTTGAATGAGCAGTTCTTC; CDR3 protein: CASSLRPQGLNEQFF
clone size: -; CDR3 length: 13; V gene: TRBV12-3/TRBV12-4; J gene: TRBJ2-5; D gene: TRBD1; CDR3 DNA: TGTGCCAGCAGTTTGTTGACAGGGGGAGACCAGTACTTC; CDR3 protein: CASSLLTGGDQYF
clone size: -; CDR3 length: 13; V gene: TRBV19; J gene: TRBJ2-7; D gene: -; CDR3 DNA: TGTGCCAGTAGTAAAACAATCTCCTACGAGCAGTACTTC; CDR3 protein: CASSKTISYEQYF
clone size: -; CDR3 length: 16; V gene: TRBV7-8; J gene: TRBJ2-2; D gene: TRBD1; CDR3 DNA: TGTGCCAGCAGCCTCGTCGACAGGGGAAACACCGGGGAGCTGTTTTTT; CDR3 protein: CASSLVDRGNTGELFF
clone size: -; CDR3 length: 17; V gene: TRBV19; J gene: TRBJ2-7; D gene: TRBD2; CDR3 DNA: TGTGCCAGTAGTATAGATCATCTAGCGGGGGGATTCTACGAGCAGTACTTC; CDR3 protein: CASSIDHLAGGFYEQYF
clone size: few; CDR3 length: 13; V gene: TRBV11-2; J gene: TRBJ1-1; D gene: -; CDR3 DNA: TGTGCCAGCAGCTTAGATCGGTGGACTGAAGCTTTCTTT; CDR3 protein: CASSLDRWTEAFF
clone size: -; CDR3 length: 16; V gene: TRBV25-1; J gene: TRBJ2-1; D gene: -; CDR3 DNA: TGTGCCAGCAGTGAATATGGGGTAATGGGTTTACAAATACAGTTCTTC; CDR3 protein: CASSEYGVMGLQIQFF
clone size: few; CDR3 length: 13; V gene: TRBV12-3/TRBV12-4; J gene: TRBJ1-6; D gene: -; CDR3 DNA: TGTGCCAGCAGTTTACCCCTTAATTCACCCCTCCACTTT; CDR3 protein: CASSLPLNSPLHF
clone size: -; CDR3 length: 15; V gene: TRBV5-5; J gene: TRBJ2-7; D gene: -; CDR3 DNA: TGTGCCAGCAGCTTGGACCCGCAGGGGACCTACGAGCAGTACTTC; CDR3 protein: CASSLDPQGTYEQYF
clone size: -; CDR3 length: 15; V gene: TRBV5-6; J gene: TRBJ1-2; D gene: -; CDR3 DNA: TGTGCCAGCAGCCCCCCGGGTCGGGTAACCTATGGCTACACCTTC; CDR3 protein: CASSPPGRVTYGYTF
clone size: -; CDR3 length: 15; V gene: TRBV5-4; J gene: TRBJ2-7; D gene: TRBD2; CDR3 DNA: TGTGCCAGCAACCCTGGGGGACTAGCGGCCTACGAGCAGTACTTC; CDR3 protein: CASNPGGLAAYEQYF
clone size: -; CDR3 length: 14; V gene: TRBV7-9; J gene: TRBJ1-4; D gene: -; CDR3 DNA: TGTGCCAGCAGCTCTTACGGGACTAATGAAAAACTGTTTTTT; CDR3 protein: CASSSYGTNEKLFF
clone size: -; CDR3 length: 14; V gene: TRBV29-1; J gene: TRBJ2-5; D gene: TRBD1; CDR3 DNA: TGCAGCGCCGATGTGACAGGGCCGAGAGGGACCCAGTACTTC; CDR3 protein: CSADVTGPRGTQYF
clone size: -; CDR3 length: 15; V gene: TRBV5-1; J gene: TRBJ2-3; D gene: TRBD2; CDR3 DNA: TGCGCCAGCAGCGGAGGGACTAGCGGGGGGAATACGCAGTATTTT; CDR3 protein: CASSGGTSGGNTQYF
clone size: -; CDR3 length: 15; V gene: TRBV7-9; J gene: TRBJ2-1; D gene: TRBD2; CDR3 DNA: TGTGCCAGCAGCTTAGTAGTGACTAGCGGCGGTGAGCAGTTCTTC; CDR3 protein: CASSLVVTSGGEQFF
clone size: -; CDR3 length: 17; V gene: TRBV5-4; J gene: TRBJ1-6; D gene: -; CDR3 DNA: TGTGCCAGCAGCTCCGGGACAAGTCGCTCCTATAATTCACCCCTCCACTTT; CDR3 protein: CASSSGTSRSYNSPLHF
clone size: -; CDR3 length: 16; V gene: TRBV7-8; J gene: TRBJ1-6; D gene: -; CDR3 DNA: TGTGCCAGCAGTACTTCCGGGGGGGAGCGGAATTCACCCCTCCACTTT; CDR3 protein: CASSTSGGERNSPLHF
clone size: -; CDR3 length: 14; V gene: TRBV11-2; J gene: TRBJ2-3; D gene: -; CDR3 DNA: TGTGCCAGCAGCCCAACCACGAGCACAGATACGCAGTATTTT; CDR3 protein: CASSPTTSTDTQYF
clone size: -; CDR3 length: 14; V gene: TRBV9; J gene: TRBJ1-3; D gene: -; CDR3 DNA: TGTGCCAGCAGCGCCAAGCCCCCTGGAAACACCATATATTTT; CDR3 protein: CASSAKPPGNTIYF
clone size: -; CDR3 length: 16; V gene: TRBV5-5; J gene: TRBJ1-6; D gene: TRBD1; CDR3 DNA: TGTGCCAGCAGCCGGACGGGACAGATATATAATTCACCCCTCCACTTT; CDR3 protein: CASSRTGQIYNSPLHF
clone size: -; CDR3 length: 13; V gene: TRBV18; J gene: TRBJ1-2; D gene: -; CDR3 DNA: TGTGCCAGCTCACCAGACAACAACTATGGCTACACCTTC; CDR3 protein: CASSPDNNYGYTF
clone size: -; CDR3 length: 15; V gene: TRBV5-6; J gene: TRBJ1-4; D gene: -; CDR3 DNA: TGTGCCAGCAGCTCGCGTCCCTCTACCCTTGAAAAACTGTTTTTT; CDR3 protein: CASSSRPSTLEKLFF
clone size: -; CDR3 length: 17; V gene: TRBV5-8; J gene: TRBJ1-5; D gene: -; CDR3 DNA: TGTGCCAGCAGCCTCCACAGGGTTTCGACTAGCAATCAGCCCCAGCATTTT; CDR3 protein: CASSLHRVSTSNQPQHF
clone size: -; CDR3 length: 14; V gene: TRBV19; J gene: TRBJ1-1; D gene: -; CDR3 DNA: TGTGCCAGTAGTATGGACGGAATGAACACTGAAGCTTTCTTT; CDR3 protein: CASSMDGMNTEAFF
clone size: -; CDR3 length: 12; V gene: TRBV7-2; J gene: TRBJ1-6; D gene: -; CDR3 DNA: TGTGCCAGCAGCCTAGACTATTCACCCCTCCACTTT; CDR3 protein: CASSLDYSPLHF
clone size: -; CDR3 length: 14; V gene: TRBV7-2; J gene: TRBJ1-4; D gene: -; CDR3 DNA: TGTGCCAGCAGTCGCCGGGCCTCTAATGAAAAACTGTTTTTT; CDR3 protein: CASSRRASNEKLFF
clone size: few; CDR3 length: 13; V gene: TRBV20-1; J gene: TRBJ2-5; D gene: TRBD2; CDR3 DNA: TGCAGTGCTAGTAGGACTAGCCGGGAGACCCAGTACTTC; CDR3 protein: CSASRTSRETQYF
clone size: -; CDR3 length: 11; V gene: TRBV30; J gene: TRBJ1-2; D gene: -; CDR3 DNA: TGTGCCTGGAGTGGAGGTACAGCCGGCACCTTC; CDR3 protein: CAWSGGTAGTF
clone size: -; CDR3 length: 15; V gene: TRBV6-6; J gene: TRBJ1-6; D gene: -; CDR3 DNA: TGTGCCAGCAGTTCCTCTGGAAATTTCATCTCACCCCTCCACTTT; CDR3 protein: CASSSSGNFISPLHF
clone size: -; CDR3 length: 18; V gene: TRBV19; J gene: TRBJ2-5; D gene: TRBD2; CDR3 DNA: TGTGCCAGTAGTAAAGGAATTGGACTAGCGGGGCCACAAGAGACCCAGTACTTC; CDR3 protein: CASSKGIGLAGPQETQYF
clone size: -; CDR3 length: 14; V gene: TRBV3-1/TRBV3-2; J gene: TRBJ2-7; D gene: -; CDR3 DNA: TGTGCCAGCAGCCAGCGGGAGACAGGGAGAGAGCAGTACTTC; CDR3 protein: CASSQRETGREQYF
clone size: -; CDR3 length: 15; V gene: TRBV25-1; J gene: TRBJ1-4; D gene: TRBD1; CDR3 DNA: TGTGCCAGCAGTGGTCCGGGACAGGCTAATGAAAAACTGTTTTTT; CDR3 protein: CASSGPGQANEKLFF
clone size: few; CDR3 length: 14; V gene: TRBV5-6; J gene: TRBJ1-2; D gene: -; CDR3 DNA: TGTGCCAGCAGCTTCATGTCAGGGGTCGATGGCTACACCTTC; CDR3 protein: CASSFMSGVDGYTF
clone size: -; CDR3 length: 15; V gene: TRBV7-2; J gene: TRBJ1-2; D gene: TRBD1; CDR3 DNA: TGTGCCAGCAGCTTATTCGGACAGGGAAACTATGGCTACACCTTC; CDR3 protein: CASSLFGQGNYGYTF
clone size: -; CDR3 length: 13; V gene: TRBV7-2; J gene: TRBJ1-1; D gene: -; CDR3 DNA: TGTGCCAGCAGCTTAATCAGGGGCCGGGAAGCTTTCTTT; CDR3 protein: CASSLIRGREAFF
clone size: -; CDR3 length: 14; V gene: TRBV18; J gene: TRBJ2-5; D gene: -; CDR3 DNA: TGTGCCAGCTCACCCGGGACGGAACAAGAGACCCAGTACTTC; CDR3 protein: CASSPGTEQETQYF
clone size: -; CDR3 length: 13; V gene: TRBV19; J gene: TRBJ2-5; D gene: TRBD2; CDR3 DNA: TGTGCCAGTAGTTCCCCGGGAGGAGAGACCCAGTACTTC; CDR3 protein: CASSSPGGETQYF
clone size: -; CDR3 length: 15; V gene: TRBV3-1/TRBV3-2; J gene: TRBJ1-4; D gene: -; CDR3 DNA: TGTGCCAGCAGCACCGGACCACTACGTAATGAAAAACTGTTTTTT; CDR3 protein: CASSTGPLRNEKLFF
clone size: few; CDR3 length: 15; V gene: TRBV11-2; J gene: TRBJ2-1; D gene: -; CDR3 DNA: TGTGCCAGCAGCCGAAGTCCCGACTCCTACAATGAGCAGTTCTTC; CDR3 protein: CASSRSPDSYNEQFF
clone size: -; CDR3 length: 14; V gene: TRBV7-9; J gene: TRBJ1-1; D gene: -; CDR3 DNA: TGTGCCAGCAGCTTAGGAGCAGGGAGCACTGAAGCTTTCTTT; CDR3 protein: CASSLGAGSTEAFF
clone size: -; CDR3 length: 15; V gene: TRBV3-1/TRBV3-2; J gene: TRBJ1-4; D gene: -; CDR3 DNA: TGTGCCAGCAGCCAAGTATGGGGCAAAGGTGAAAAACTGTTTTTT; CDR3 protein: CASSQVWGKGEKLFF
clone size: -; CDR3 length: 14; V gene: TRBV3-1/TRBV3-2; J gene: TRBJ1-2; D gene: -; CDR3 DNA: TGTGCCAGCAGCCAAGAAGGGCAGGACTATGGCTACACCTTC; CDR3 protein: CASSQEGQDYGYTF
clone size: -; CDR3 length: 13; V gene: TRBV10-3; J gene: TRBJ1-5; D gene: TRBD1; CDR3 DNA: TGTGCCATCAGTGATGCGAACAGGGGGTCCCAGCATTTT; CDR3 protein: CAISDANRGSQHF
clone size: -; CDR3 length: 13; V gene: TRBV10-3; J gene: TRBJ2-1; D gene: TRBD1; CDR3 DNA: TGTGCCACCACGGGACAGGGAAACAATGAGCAGTTCTTC; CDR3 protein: CATTGQGNNEQFF
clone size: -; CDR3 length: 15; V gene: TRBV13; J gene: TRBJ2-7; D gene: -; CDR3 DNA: TGTGCCAGCAGCCACTTGACGAGCGGCGGCTACGAGCAGTACTTC; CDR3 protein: CASSHLTSGGYEQYF
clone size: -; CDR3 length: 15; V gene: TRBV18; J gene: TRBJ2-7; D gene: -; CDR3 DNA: TGTGCCAGCTCACCCAGGCGGCTCAGCTCCTACGAGCAGTACTTC; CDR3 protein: CASSPRRLSSYEQYF
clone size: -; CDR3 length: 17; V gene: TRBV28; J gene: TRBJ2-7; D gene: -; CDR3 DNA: TGTGCCAGCAGTTTCCGCAACTCAGGCTGGGGATCCTACGAGCAGTACTTC; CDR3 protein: CASSFRNSGWGSYEQYF
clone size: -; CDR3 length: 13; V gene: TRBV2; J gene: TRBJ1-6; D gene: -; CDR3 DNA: TGTGCCAGCGGGGTGGAGGTCAATTCACCCCTCCACTTT; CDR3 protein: CASGVEVNSPLHF